The 6 T cell receptor beta chains below come from one sample, sequenced in a study of identical twins. In TCRdb, the 5' RACE reads were re-called with MiXCR into one record per CDR3 protein. This sample has under 350,000 distinct CDR3 sequences, with more than 8% found just once. A further study also used this sample, focusing on yellow fever vaccine responses in identical twins.

The sequenced sample was CD8+ T cells sorted from blood. Receptors originate from a woman aged 18-29 years in good health.

This clonotype was seen more than once but under ten times. The V call is TRBV5-1, the J call TRBJ1-4; D might be TRBD1 (6 bases). This CDR3 has 14 residues. In germline, CDR1 is SGHRS, CDR2 YFSETQ. Trimming removed 8 bases from V and 5 bases from J, with 16 bases in between. The CDR3 loop is CASTLGTQNEKLFF. The CDR3 region has the DNA TGCGCCAGTACCCTCGGGACACAGAATGAAAAACTGTTTTTT. Using reference TRBV5-1 and TRBJ1-4 for the parts outside the CDR3, the full variable domain is KAGVTQTPRYLIKTRGQQVTLSCSPISGHRSVSWYQQTPGQGLQFLFEYFSETQRNKGNFPGRFSGRQFSNSRSEMNVSTLELGDSALYLCASTLGTQNEKLFFGSGTQLSVL.

In its sample, this clonotype was seen many times. This chain uses TRBV10-3 with TRBJ1-1; unclear D gene. Germline V CDR1 and CDR2: ENHRY, SYGVKD. The V and J ends lost 1 base and 3 bases respectively, with 12 bases between them. This CDR3 spans 15 amino acids. CDR3 sequence (DNA): TGTGCCATCAGTGAGTTGGGCGGCCTTTACACTGAAGCTTTCTTT. This translates into CAISELGGLYTEAFF.

The chain combines TRBV6-2 or TRBV6-3 with TRBJ2-1; 14 nucleotides line up with TRBD2. Germline V gene lookup returns CDR1 MNHEY and CDR2 SVGEGT. The CDR3 is 18 amino acids. The DNA for the CDR3 is TGTGCGAACACTAGGGGACTAGCGGGGGTTAACTCCTACAATGAGCAGTTCTTC. Translating gives CANTRGLAGVNSYNEQFF.

This clonotype was recorded many times. The chain has TRBV15 and TRBJ2-7; a possible D gene is TRBD1 (6 bases). V was shortened by 0 bases and J by 3 bases, with 12 bases between the two germline ends. Per germline, CDR1 LNHNV and CDR2 YYDKDF (reference sequence). The CDR3 sequence is 15 residues long. The CDR3 sequence: CATSRDPQGSYEQYF. The CDR3 nucleotides read TGTGCCACCAGCAGAGATCCACAGGGTAGCTACGAGCAGTACTTC.

This clonotype was seen a handful of times. The chain carries TRBV27 and TRBJ2-3; 12 nucleotides align to TRBD2. The germline V gene encodes CDR1 MNHEY and CDR2 SMNVEV (reference sequence). The V and J ends lost 5 bases and 6 bases, in that order; junction bases with no gene match: 6. The CDR3 has 15 amino acids. CDR3 region: CASSLRTSGADTQYF. The DNA of the CDR3 is TGTGCCAGCAGTCTGCGGACTAGCGGGGCCGATACGCAGTATTTT.

The rearrangement joins TRBV7-9 to TRBJ2-3; possibly TRBD2 for D (5 bases). Trimming stripped 3 bases from V and 2 bases from J, with 9 bases between. This CDR3 has 14 amino acids. From germline, CDR1 is SEHNR and CDR2 FQNEAQ (reference sequence). The CDR3 DNA reads TGTGCCAGCAGCTTCGAGGGATCCACAGATACGCAGTATTTT. Its translation: CASSFEGSTDTQYF.